This TCR beta chain was recovered during a study of cytomegalovirus exposure and HLA in healthy donors. Germline CDR1 and CDR2: SGHDT and YYEEEE. Between the trimmed V and J ends, which lost 0 bases and 4 bases, there was a span of 7 bases. The CDR3 sequence is 13 residues long. Overall study findings and caveats: The study flagged about 150 TCR beta chains as cytomegalovirus-associated. Published work reported that the classifier diagnosed cytomegalovirus status with high specificity and sensitivity.

This table comes from immunoSEQ multiplex PCR, and its TCRdb copy is limited to in-frame clones, with some not included. The data contain under 250,000 clones, approximately 82% of them seen just once; the ten biggest clones take up 5.5% to 6.5%. Turning to this clone: Its antigen is unidentified.

The chain combines TRBV5-6 with TRBJ1-2; D gene uncertain. Sequenced input: PBMCs. The receptor comes from a woman under 30 in good health and CMV-seronegative. CDR3 sequence (DNA): TGTGCCAGCAGCTTGGCGGGTATCTATGGCTACACCTTC. Translation gives CASSLAGIYGYTF.